One and the same sample provided the 10 T cell receptor beta chains below, sequenced in a study of cytomegalovirus exposure and HLA in healthy donors. Generated by immunoSEQ multiplex PCR, the TCRdb table keeps only in-frame clones and is missing some. The sample yields approximately 230,000 clones, about 88% seen once. The material sequenced was PBMCs. These receptors all come from a man between 18 and 29 years old in good health and CMV-seropositive.

In DNA form, the CDR3 reads TGTGCCAGTAAACACACAGGGGGCTACGAGCAGTACTTC. It specifies CASKHTGGYEQYF. V gene TRBV6-1 combines with J gene TRBJ2-7, with 8 bases matching TRBD1. After removal of 9 bases from V and 3 bases from J, the junction contained 7 bases not matched to a gene. There are 13 residues in the CDR3. The germline CDR1 and CDR2 sequences are MNHNS and SASEGT.

The gene calls are TRBV4-3 and TRBJ2-5; the D gene could be TRBD1 or TRBD2 (6 bases each). V was pared by 0 bases and J by 5 bases, with 16 bases between. The CDR3 loop spans 16 amino acids. Germline V gene data show CDR1 as LGHNA and CDR2 as YSLEER. The DNA for the CDR3 is TGCGCCAGCAGCCAAGATGTTTCCCGGGGGCGGGAGACCCAGTACTTC. It translates to CASSQDVSRGRETQYF.

This clone showed up just once. This CDR3 is CASSYYRSGVNEQFF. The CDR3 region has the DNA TGTGCCAGCAGTTACTATAGAAGTGGAGTAAATGAGCAGTTCTTC. The genes are TRBV6-5 and TRBJ2-1; no clear D gene. The V gene's germline CDR1 is MNHEY and CDR2 SVGAGI. The CDR3 length is 15 residues. V lost 1 base and J 7 bases, leaving 14 bases between the germline ends.

About this clone itself: Distinct nucleotide sequences in the sample also encode this CDR3. V gene TRBV9 combines with J gene TRBJ2-6; no clear D gene. The CDR3 spans 15 residues. The V and J ends lost 0 bases and 0 bases respectively, with 4 bases between them. Germline V gives CDR1 SGDLS, CDR2 YYNGEE. This chain's CDR3 is CASSVVGSGANVLTF. CDR3 coding DNA: TGTGCCAGCAGCGTAGTGGGCTCTGGGGCCAACGTCCTGACTTTC.

The chain is built from TRBV9 and TRBJ1-2, with 8 bases aligning to TRBD1. This CDR3 is built from 14 residues. Trimming removed 0 bases from V and 4 bases from J; junction bases left unmatched: 2. The V gene's germline CDR1 is SGDLS and CDR2 YYNGEE. CDR3 amino acids: CASSVAGTGYGYTF. The CDR3, as DNA: TGTGCCAGCAGCGTAGCTGGGACAGGCTATGGCTACACCTTC.

This clone appeared once. The chain joins TRBV5-4 to TRBJ2-5; a weak D match, TRBD2 (6 bases). The germline V and J ends were trimmed by 4 bases and 5 bases, with 12 bases remaining between them. The CDR3 runs to 13 residues. CDR1 and CDR2 (germline): SGHNT, YYREEE (reference sequence). The CDR3 nucleotides read TGTGCCAGCAGCCAGGACCGGGGGGAGACCCAGTACTTC. Translating it yields CASSQDRGETQYF.

The V and J genes are TRBV6-1 and TRBJ1-2; the D gene is possibly TRBD1 (5 bases). From germline, CDR1 is MNHNS and CDR2 SASEGT. This CDR3 contains 15 residues. Trimming left V 7 bases short and J 1 base short, with 16 bases between. CDR3 nucleotides: TGTGCCAGCACCTCCCAGGGTACCCTTAACTATGGCTACACCTTC. Protein product: CASTSQGTLNYGYTF.

The chain has TRBV2 and TRBJ1-2; D gene uncertain. The CDR3 has 15 amino acids. Trimming pared 6 bases from V and 3 bases from J, leaving 17 bases between. In germline, CDR1 is SNHLY, CDR2 FYNNEI. The CDR3: CASSGGRYNDYGYTF. The CDR3 DNA is TGTGCCAGCAGCGGTGGACGTTATAACGACTATGGCTACACCTTC.

V and J are TRBV27 and TRBJ2-7; 13 bases align to TRBD2. CDR3 size: 16 residues. Germline assignment: CDR1 MNHEY and CDR2 SMNVEV (reference sequence). V trimming: 11 bases; J trimming: 2 bases; junction bases outside the gene matches: 12. The CDR3 sequence: CAPGGLAGVGTYEQYF. CDR3 nucleotides: TGTGCCCCGGGAGGACTAGCGGGAGTTGGGACCTACGAGCAGTACTTC.

The gene calls are TRBV5-5 and TRBJ1-2, with D hard to call. The CDR3 is made up of 14 amino acids. Trimming stripped 5 bases from V and 2 bases from J, with 13 bases between. The germline gives CDR1 SGHKS, CDR2 YYEKEE (reference sequence). This chain's CDR3 is CASSSAGQNYGYTF. Written as DNA, the CDR3 is TGTGCCAGCAGTTCCGCCGGGCAGAACTATGGCTACACCTTC.